This T cell receptor (beta chain) appears in the sequencing data of a study of T cell responses to AZD1222 COVID-19 vaccine. The study's findings and limits: Repertoires were collected only later (after the peak T cell response had occurred). AZD1222 recipients seropositive at baseline numbered only 5 or 6.

Trimming took 1 base from V and 1 from J, leaving 14 bases between them. The CDR3 consists of 17 residues. Germline CDR1 LNHDA, CDR2 SQIVND (reference sequence). A note on this clone: Its antigen remains unknown.

This table comes from immunoSEQ multiplex PCR, and its TCRdb copy is limited to in-frame clones, with some not included. There are 110,000 to 150,000 clones in the sample; approximately 90% occur only once, and roughly 2% lies in the top ten. The chain couples TRBV19 to TRBJ1-5, with D tentatively TRBD1 (5 bases). This sequence originates from an adult who received the AZD1222 COVID-19 vaccine. The input for sequencing was peripheral blood, taken 28 days after the second AZD1222 dose. Here the CDR3 DNA reads TGTGCCAGTAGTATAGTCGGGGACGGGGAGAGCAATCAGCCCCAGCATTTT. This encodes CASSIVGDGESNQPQHF.